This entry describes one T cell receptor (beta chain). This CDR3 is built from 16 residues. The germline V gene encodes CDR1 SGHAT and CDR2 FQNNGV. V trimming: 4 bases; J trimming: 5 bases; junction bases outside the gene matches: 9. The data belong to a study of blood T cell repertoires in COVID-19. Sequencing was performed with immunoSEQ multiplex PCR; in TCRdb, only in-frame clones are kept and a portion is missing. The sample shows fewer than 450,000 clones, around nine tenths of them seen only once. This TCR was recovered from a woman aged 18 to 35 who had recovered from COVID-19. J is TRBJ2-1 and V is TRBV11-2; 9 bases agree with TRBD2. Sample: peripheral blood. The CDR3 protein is CASSSIAGEVHNEQFF. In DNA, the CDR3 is TGTGCCAGCAGCTCCATAGCGGGAGAAGTCCACAATGAGCAGTTCTTC. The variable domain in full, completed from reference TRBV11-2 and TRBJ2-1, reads EAGVAQSPRYKIIEKRQSVAFWCNPISGHATLYWYQQILGQGPKLLIQFQNNGVVDDSQLPKDRFSAERLKGVDSTLKIQPAKLEDSAVYLCASSSIAGEVHNEQFFGPGTRLTVL.